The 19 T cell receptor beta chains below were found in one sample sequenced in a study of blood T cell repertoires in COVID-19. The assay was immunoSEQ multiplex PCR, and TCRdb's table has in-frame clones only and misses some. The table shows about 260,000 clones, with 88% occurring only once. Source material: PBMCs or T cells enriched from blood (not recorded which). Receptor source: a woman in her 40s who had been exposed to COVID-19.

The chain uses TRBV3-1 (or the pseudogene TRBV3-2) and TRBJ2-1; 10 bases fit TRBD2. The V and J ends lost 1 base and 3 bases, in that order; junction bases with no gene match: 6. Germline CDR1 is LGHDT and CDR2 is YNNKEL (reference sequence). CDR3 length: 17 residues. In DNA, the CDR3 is TGTGCCAGCAGCCAAGTAGGGCTAGCGGGAGTCTACAATGAGCAGTTCTTC. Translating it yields CASSQVGLAGVYNEQFF.

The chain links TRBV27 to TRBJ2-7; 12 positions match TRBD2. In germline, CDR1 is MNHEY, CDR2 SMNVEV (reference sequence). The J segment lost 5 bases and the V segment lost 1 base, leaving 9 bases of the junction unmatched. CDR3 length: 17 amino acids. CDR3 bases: TGTGCCAGCAGTTTATTACCGCTAGCGGGAGGGCCTGACGAGCAGTACGTC. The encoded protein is CASSLLPLAGGPDEQYV.

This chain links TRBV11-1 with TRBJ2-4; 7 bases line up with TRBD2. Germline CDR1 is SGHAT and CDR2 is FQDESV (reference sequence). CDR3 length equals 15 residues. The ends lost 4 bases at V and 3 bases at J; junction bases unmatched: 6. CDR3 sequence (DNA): TGTGCCAGCAGCTCGAGCGGGGTATTCAAAAACATTCAGTACTTC. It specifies CASSSSGVFKNIQYF.

The CDR3 protein is CASSQDGSRGGYGYTF. Written as DNA, the CDR3 is TGTGCCAGCAGCCAAGATGGGTCCAGGGGTGGGTATGGCTACACCTTC. The chain combines TRBV4-2 with TRBJ1-2, with D perhaps TRBD1 (6 bases). The V end lost 0 bases, the J end lost 5 bases, and 16 bases lay between the germline ends. The CDR3 consists of 16 residues. Germline V gene data show CDR1 as LGHNA and CDR2 as YNFKEQ.

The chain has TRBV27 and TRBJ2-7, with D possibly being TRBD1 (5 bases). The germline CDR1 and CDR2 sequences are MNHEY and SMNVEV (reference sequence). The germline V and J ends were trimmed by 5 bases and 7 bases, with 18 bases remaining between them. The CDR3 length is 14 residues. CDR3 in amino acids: CASSPTGAGGEQYV. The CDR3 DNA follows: TGTGCCAGCAGTCCTACAGGCGCAGGTGGGGAGCAGTACGTC.

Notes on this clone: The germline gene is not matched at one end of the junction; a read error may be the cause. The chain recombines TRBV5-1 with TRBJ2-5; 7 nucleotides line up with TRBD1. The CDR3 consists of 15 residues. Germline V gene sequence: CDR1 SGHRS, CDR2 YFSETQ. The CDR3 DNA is TGTGCCAGCAGCTTTGGGACAGTGCACCAAGAGACCCAGTACTTC. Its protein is CASSFGTVHQETQYF. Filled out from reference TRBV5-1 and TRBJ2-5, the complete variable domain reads KAGVTQTPRYLIKTRGQQVTLSCSPISGHRSVSWYQQTPGQGLQFLFEYFSETQRNKGNFPGRFSGRQFSNSRSEMNVSTLELGDSALYLCASSFGTVHQETQYFGPGTRLLVL.

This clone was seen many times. The CDR3 DNA is TGTGCCAGCAGTTTGGGACTAGCGGGCAACACCGGGGAGCTGTTTTTT. Encoded protein: CASSLGLAGNTGELFF. The chain carries TRBV28 and TRBJ2-2, with TRBD2 matching 12 bases. The CDR3 extends over 16 amino acids. Per the germline V gene, CDR1 is MDHEN and CDR2 is SYDVKM. Losses at the gene ends were 3 bases for V and 2 bases for J; bases not matched to a gene: 1.

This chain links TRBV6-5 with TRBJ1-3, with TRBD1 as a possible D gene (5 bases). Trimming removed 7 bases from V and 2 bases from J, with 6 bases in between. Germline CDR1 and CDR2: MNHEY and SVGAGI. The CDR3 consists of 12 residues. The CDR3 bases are TGTGCCAGCACAGGGCCTGGAAACACCATATATTTT. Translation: CASTGPGNTIYF.

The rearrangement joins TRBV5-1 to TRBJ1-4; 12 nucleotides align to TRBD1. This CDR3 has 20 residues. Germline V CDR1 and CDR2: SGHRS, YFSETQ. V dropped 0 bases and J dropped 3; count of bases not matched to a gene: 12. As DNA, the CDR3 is TGCGCCAGCAGCTTGGCCTACGGAGGGACAGGGGGCACGGCTAATGAAAAACTGTTTTTT. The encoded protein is CASSLAYGGTGGTANEKLFF.

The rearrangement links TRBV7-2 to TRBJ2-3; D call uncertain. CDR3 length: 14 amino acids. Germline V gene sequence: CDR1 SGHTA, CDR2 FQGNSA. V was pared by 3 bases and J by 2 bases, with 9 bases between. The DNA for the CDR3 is TGTGCCAGCAGCTTGAGGTCCTCCACAGATACGCAGTATTTT. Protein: CASSLRSSTDTQYF.

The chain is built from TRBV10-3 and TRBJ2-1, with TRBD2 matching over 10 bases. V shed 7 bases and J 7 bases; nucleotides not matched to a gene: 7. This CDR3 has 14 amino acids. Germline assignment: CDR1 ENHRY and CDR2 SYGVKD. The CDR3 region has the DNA TGTGCCATCATGGCTAGCGGGAGTAAGAATGAGCAGTTCTTC. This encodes CAIMASGSKNEQFF.

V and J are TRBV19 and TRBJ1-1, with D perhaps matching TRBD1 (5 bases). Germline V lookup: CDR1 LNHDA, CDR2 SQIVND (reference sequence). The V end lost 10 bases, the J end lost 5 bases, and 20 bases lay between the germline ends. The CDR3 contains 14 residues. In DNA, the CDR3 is TGTGCCACTAAATGGGGGGTAGCTGCGACTGAAGCTTTCTTT. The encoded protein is CATKWGVAATEAFF.

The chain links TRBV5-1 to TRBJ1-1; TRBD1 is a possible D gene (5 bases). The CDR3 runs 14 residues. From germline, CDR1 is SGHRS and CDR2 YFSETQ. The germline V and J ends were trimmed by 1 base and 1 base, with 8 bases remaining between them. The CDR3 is CASSLSTGNTEAFF. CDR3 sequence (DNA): TGCGCCAGCAGCTTGAGCACAGGGAACACTGAAGCTTTCTTT.

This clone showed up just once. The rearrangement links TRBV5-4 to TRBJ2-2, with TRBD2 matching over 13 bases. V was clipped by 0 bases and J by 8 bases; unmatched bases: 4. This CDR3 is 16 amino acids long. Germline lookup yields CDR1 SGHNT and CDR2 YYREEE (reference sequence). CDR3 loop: CASSLGGLAGRGELFF. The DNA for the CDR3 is TGTGCCAGCAGCTTGGGGGGACTAGCGGGAAGAGGGGAGCTGTTTTTT.

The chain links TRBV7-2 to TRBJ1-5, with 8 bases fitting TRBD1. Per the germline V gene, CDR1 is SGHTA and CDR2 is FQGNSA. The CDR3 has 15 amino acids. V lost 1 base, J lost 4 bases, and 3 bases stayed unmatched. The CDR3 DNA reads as TGTGCCAGCAGCTTAGGGACAGGGCTTAATCAGCCCCAGCATTTT. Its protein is CASSLGTGLNQPQHF.

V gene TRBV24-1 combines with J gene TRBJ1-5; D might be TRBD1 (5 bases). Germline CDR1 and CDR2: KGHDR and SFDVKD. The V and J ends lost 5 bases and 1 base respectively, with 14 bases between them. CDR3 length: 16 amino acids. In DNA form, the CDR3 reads TGTGCCACCAGTGCCGGAGGGGAGGGAAGCAATCAGCCCCAGCATTTT. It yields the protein CATSAGGEGSNQPQHF.

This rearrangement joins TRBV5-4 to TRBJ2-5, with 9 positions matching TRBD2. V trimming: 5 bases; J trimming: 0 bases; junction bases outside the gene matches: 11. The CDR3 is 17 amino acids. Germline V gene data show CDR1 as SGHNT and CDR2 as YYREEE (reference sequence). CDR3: CASSRPAGGGYQETQYF. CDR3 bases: TGTGCCAGCAGTCGTCCAGCGGGGGGTGGGTACCAAGAGACCCAGTACTTC.

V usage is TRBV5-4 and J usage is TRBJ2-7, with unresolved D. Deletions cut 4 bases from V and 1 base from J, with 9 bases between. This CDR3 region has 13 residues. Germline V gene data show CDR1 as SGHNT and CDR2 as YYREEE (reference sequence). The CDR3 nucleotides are TGTGCCAGCAGCGCGGTTGGGTCCTACGAGCAGTACTTC. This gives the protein CASSAVGSYEQYF. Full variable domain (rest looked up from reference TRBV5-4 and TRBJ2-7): ETGVTQSPTHLIKTRGQQVTLRCSSQSGHNTVSWYQQALGQGPQFIFQYYREEENGRGNFPPRFSGLQFPNYSSELNVNALELDDSALYLCASSAVGSYEQYFGPGTRLTVT.

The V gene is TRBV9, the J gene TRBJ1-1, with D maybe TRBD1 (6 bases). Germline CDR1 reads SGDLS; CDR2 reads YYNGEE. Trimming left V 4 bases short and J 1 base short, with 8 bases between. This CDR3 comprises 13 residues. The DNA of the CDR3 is TGTGCCAGCAGCATGACAGGGAACACTGAAGCTTTCTTT. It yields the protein CASSMTGNTEAFF.